A selection of T cell receptor beta chains follows, all from one sample in a study of shared clonotypes between healthy human individuals. This table comes from immunoSEQ multiplex PCR, and its TCRdb copy is limited to in-frame clones, with some not included. The sample yields 850,000 to 1,200,000 clones, about 75% seen once. Sequenced: memory CD4+ T cells sorted from blood. The receptors here all came from a man aged 18 to 35 in good health. CDR3s leave out the opening cysteine and the closing phenylalanine or tryptophan. Rows may omit the clone size; those that give it use once, few, many or a size class.

V gene	clone size	CDR3 protein
TRBV5-1	-	ASSFGTGATGELF
TRBV19	-	ASRWIWTDASGELF
TRBV5-1	once	ASSVGLESYNEQF
TRBV5-6	many	ASSPAGVRTQY
TRBV6-5	-	ASSYSRAGEGRF
TRBV23-1	once	ARVHKGGNSTDTQY
TRBV11-3	-	ASSHHQSPSGNTIY
TRBV5-1	-	ASSSGTGNNSPLH
TRBV7-2	-	ASSRTGGGGEKLF
TRBV28	-	ASSLGGRGNQPQH
TRBV7-2	few	ASSLASLAGDFPQY
TRBV20-1	-	SASSGYEQY
TRBV5-4	-	ASSAGPTNEKLF
TRBV6-5	-	ASSLGALQETQY
TRBV29-1	-	SVWVRDSWANVLT
TRBV15	-	ATSRDPTDTQY
TRBV4-1	-	APSRGPAGEQY
TRBV28	-	ASTPSSRNTEAF